This T cell receptor beta chain was recovered during a study of human T cells and chemical hapten exposure. Findings and limits, study-wide: Those TCRs sitting above 1 in 1000 frequency stayed the same with DPC sensitization.

The CDR3 length is 12 residues. V lost 6 bases to trimming and J lost 6 bases, with 11 bases between them. Germline V gives CDR1 SQVTM, CDR2 ANQGSEA. This clonotype was observed a few times. The antigen is undetermined. Specified time point: patch test 1, 2 weeks after DPC sensitization. As to treatment: therapeutic diphenylcyclopropenone sensitization with weekly scalp DPC. Separate cDNA molecules received unique molecular identifiers, which the library attached to them. Source study methods: Samples contained a median of roughly 99,000 TCRs, with a range of roughly 20,000 to 700,000. TCRdb reprocessed the RACE reads via MiXCR and lists one record per CDR3 protein. The authors' filters were not applied to this entry. This sample yields fewer than 200,000 distinct CDR3 sequences, of which approximately 20% are seen a single time; 6.7% belongs to the top ten.

The chain uses TRBV29-1 and TRBJ2-2; D perhaps matches TRBD1 (5 bases). This TCR was sampled from a woman in her forties or fifties with alopecia areata. Some clones in this sample may be carry-over from other donors' samples. The material sequenced was whole blood, taken in connection with sensitization to the hapten diphenylcyclopropenone (DPC). The DNA for the CDR3 is TGCAGCGTCGGACCAGGGCCCGGGGAGCTGTTTTTT. It yields the protein CSVGPGPGELFF.